The present T cell receptor (beta chain) was sequenced within a study of T-cell reconstitution after alpha-beta-depleted transplantation in children. Whole-study findings and limits: By one year post-transplant, T-cell counts and diversity largely arose from T cells that were newly produced. Some patients' high day-60 TCRbeta diversity was traced to surviving recipient T cells and thymic progenitors. At around two months after transplant, the alpha-beta T cells were reportedly derived from several hundred expanded clones that came from non-depleted graft cells.

Comments on this clonotype: Its antigen is as yet unknown.

This CDR3 contains 13 residues. Germline-derived CDR1 and CDR2 are SQVTM and ANQGSEA. Trimming cost V 7 bases and J 3 bases, with 13 bases left between them. Unique molecular identifiers were incorporated when the TCRbeta library was constructed. TCRdb used MiXCR to reprocess the PCR reads, holding one entry per CDR3 protein. The sample comprises roughly 120,000 distinct CDR3 sequences, 20% to 25% of which are singletons, and more than 9% rests with the top ten. The sequence came from a male patient between 2 and 15 years old who had a stem cell transplant for chronic granulomatous disease, so the T cells may come from the graft donor. The chain recombines TRBV29-1 with TRBJ2-1; the D is unclear. The sample was PBMCs, mostly from graft donor cells, taken 180 days after TCRalphabeta/CD19-depleted stem cell transplant. In nucleotides, the CDR3 is TGCAGCGCCGAAGGGCATTACTACAATGAGCAGTTCTTC. It is translated as CSAEGHYYNEQFF.